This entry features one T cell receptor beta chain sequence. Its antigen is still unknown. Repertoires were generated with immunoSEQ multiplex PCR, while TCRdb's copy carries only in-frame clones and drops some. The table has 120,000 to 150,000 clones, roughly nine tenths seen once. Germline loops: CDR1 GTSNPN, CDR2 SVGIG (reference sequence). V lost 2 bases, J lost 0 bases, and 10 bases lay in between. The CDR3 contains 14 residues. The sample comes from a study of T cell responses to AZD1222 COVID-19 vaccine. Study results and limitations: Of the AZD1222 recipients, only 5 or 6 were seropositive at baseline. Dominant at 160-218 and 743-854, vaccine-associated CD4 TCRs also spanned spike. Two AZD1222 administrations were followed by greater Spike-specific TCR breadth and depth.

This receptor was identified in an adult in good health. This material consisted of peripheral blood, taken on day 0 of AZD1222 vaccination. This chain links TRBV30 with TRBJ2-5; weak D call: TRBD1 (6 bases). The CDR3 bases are TGTGCCTGGAGTCCGGGACATAACCAAGAGACCCAGTACTTC. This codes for CAWSPGHNQETQYF.